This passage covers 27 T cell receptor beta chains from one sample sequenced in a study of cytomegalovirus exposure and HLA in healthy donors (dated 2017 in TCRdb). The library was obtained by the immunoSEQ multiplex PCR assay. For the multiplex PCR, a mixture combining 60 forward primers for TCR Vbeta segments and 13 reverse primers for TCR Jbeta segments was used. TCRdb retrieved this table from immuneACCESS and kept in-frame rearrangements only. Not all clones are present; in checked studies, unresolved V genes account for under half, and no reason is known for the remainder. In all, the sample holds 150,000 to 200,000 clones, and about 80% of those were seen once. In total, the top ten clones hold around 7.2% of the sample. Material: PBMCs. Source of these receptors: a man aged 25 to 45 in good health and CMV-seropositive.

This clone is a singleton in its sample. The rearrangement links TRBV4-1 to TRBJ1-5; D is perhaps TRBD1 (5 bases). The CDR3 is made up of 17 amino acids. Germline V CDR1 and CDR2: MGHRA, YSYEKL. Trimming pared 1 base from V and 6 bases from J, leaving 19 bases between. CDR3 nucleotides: TGCGCCAGCAGCCAAGGGGGACTCCTGGGGGAGAGTCAGCCCCAGCATTTT. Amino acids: CASSQGGLLGESQPQHF.

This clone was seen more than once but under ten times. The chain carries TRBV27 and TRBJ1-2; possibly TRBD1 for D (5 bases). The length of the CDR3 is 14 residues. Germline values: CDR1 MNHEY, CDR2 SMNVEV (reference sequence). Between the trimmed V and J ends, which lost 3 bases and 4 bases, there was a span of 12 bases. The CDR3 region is CASSFGQGPYGYTF. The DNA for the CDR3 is TGTGCCAGCAGTTTCGGGCAGGGCCCCTATGGCTACACCTTC.

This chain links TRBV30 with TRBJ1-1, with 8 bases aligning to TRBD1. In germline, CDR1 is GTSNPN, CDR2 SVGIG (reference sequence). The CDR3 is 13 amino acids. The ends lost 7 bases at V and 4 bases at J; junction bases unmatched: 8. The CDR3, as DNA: TGTGCCTTATCGACAGGGGATCGCACTGAAGCTTTCTTT. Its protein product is CALSTGDRTEAFF.

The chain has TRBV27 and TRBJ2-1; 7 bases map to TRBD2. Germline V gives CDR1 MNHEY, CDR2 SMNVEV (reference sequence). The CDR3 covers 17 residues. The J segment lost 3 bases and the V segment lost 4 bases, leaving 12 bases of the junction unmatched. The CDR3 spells CASSSQTSNPFYNEQFF. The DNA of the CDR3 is TGTGCCAGCAGTTCCCAGACTAGCAACCCTTTCTACAATGAGCAGTTCTTC.

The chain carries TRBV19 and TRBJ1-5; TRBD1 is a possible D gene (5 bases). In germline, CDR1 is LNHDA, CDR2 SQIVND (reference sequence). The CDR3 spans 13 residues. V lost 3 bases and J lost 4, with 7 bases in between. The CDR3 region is CASSIAGNQPQHF. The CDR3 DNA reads TGTGCCAGTAGTATCGCAGGGAATCAGCCCCAGCATTTT.

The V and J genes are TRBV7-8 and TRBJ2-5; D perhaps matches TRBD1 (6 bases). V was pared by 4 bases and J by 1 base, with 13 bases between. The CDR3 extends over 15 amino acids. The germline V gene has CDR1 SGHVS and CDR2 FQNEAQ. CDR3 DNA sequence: TGTGCCAGCAGCTCATTAACAGGGATCCAAGAGACCCAGTACTTC. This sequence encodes CASSSLTGIQETQYF.

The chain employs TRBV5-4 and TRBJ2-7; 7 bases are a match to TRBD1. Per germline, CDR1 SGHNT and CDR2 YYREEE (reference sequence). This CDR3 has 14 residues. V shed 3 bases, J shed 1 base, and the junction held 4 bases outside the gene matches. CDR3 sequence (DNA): TGTGCCAGCAGCTCAGGGGGTAGGTCCTACGAGCAGTACTTC. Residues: CASSSGGRSYEQYF. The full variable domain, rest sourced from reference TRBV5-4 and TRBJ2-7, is ETGVTQSPTHLIKTRGQQVTLRCSSQSGHNTVSWYQQALGQGPQFIFQYYREEENGRGNFPPRFSGLQFPNYSSELNVNALELDDSALYLCASSSGGRSYEQYFGPGTRLTVT.

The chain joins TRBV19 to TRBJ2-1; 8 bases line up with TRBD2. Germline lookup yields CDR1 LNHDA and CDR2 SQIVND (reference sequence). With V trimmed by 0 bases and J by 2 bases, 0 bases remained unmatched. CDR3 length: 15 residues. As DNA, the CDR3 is TGTGCCAGTAGTATAGAACTAGCGGCCTACAATGAGCAGTTCTTC. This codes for CASSIELAAYNEQFF.

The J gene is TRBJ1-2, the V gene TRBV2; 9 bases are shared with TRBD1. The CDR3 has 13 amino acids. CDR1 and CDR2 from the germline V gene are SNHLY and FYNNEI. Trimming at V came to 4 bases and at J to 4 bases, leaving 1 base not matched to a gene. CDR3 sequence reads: CASSGQGGYGYTF. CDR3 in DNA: TGTGCCAGCAGTGGACAGGGGGGCTATGGCTACACCTTC.

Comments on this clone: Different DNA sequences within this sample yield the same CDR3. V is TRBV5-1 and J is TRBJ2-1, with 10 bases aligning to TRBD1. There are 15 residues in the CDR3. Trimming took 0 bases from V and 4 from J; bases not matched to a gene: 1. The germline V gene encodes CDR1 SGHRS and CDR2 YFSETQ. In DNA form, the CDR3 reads TGCGCCAGCAGCTTGGTGGGACAGGGGTACAATGAGCAGTTCTTC. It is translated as CASSLVGQGYNEQFF.

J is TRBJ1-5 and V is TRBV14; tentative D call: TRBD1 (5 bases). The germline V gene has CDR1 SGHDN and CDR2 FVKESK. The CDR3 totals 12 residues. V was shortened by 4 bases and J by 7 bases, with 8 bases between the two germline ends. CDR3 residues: CASSREGQPQHF. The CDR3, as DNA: TGTGCCAGCAGCCGGGAGGGGCAGCCCCAGCATTTT.

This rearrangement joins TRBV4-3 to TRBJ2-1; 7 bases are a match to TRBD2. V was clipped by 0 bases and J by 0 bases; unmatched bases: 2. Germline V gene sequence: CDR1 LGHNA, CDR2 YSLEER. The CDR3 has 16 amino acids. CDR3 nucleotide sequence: TGCGCCAGCAGCCAAGATGTAGCGGGCTCCTACAATGAGCAGTTCTTC. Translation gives CASSQDVAGSYNEQFF.

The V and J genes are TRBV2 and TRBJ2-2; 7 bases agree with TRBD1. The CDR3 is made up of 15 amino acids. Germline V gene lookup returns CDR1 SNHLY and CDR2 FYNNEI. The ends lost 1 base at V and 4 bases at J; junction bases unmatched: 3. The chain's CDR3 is CASSEGTGPTGELFF. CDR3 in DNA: TGTGCCAGCAGTGAAGGGACAGGTCCCACCGGGGAGCTGTTTTTT.

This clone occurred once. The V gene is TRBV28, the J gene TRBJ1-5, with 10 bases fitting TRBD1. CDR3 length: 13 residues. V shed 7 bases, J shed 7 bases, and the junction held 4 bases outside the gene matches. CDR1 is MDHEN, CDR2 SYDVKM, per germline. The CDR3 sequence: CASKGQGGQPQHF. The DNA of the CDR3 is TGTGCCAGCAAAGGACAGGGGGGACAGCCCCAGCATTTT.

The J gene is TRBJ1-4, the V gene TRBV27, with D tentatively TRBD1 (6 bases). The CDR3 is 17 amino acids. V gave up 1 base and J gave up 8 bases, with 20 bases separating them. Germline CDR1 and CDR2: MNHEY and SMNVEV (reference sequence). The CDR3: CASSLWPGQQGLEKLFF. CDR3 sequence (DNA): TGTGCCAGCAGTTTATGGCCCGGACAGCAAGGCTTAGAAAAACTGTTTTTT.

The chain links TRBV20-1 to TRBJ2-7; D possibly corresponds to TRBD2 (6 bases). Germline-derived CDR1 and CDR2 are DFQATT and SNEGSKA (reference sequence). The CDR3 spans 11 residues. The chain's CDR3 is CSRRRDYEQYF. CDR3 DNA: TGCTCTCGGCGGAGGGACTACGAGCAGTACTTC.

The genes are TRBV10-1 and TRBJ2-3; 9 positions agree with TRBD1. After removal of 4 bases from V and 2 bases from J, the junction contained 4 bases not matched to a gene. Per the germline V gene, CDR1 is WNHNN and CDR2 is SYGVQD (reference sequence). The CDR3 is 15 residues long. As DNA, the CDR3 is TGCGCCAGCAGTGTGGGACAGGGACTCACAGATACGCAGTATTTT. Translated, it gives CASSVGQGLTDTQYF.

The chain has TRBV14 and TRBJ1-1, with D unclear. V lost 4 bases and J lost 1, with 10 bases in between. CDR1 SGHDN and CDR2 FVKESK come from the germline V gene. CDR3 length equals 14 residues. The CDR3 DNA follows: TGTGCCAGCAGCCTAGGAGGGTGGAACACTGAAGCTTTCTTT. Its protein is CASSLGGWNTEAFF.

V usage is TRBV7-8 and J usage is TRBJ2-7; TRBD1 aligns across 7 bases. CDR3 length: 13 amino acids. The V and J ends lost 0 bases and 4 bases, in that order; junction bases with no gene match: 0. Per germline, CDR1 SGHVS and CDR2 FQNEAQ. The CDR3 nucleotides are TGTGCCAGCAGCTTAGCGGGACAGTACGAGCAGTACTTC. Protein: CASSLAGQYEQYF. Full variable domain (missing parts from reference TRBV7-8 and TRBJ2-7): GAGVSQSPRYKVAKRGQDVALRCDPISGHVSLFWYQQALGQGPEFLTYFQNEAQLDKSGLPSDRFFAERPEGSVSTLKIQRTQQEDSAVYLCASSLAGQYEQYFGPGTRLTVT.

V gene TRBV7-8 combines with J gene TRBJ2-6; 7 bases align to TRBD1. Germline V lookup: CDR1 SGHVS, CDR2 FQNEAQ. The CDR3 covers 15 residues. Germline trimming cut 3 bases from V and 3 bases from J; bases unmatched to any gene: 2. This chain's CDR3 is CASSLTGRGANVLTF. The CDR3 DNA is TGTGCCAGCAGCTTGACAGGGCGTGGGGCCAACGTCCTGACTTTC.

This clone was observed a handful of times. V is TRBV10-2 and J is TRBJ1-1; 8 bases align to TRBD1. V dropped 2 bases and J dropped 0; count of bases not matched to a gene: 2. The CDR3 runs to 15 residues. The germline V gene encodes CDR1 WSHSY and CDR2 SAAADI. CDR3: CASSERTGMNTEAFF. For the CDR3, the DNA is TGCGCCAGCAGTGAGAGGACAGGGATGAACACTGAAGCTTTCTTT.

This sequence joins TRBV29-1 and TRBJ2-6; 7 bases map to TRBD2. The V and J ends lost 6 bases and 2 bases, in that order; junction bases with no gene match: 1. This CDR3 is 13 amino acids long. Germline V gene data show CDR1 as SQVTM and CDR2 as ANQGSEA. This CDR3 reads CSVGGAGANVLTF. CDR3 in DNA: TGCAGCGTGGGGGGGGCTGGGGCCAACGTCCTGACTTTC.

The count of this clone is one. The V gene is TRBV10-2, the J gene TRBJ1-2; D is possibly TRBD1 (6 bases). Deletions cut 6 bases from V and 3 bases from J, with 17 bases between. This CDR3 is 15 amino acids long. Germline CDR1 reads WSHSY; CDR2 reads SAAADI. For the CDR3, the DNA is TGCGCCAGCAGAACCTTGACAGGAAGGGACTATGGCTACACCTTC. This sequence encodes CASRTLTGRDYGYTF.

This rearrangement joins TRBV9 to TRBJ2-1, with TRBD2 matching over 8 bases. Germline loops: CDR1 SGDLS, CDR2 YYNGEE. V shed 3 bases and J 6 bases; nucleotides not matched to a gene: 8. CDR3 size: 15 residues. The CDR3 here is CASSDGLAGANEQFF. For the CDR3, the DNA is TGTGCCAGCAGCGACGGACTAGCTGGAGCCAATGAGCAGTTCTTC.

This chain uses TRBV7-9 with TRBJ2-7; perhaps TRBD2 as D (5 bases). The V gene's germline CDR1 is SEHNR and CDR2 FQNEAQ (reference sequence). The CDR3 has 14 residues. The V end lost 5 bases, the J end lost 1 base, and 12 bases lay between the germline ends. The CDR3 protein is CASSGGSASYEQYF. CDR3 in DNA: TGTGCCAGCAGCGGCGGGTCAGCTTCCTACGAGCAGTACTTC.

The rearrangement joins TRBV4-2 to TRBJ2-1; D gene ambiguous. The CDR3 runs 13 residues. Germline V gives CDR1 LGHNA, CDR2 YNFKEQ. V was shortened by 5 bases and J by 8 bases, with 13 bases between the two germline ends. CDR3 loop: CASSARRGDEQFF. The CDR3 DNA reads TGTGCCAGCAGCGCCCGACGCGGCGATGAGCAGTTCTTC.

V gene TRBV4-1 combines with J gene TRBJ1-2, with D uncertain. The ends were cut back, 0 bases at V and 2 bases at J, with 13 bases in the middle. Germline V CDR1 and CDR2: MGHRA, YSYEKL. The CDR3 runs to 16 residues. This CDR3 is CASSQDQGAGNYGYTF. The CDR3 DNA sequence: TGCGCCAGCAGCCAAGATCAAGGCGCCGGGAACTATGGCTACACCTTC.